These 11 T cell receptor beta chains originate from one sample sequenced in a study of radiotherapy plus CTLA-4 blockade in lung cancer listed by TCRdb under 2018. Receptor amplification or capture employed the immunoSEQ multiplex PCR assay. TCRdb obtained this table from immuneACCESS and retained in-frame rearrangements with V and J assigned. These tables miss some clones; where compared with another copy, unresolved V genes account for less than half of the shortfall, and the remainder is unexplained. This sample comprises around 40,000 clones, around 75% of them detected only once. The top ten clones comprise 9.5% to 10% of the sample. The sample in question was peripheral blood, obtained from a patient treated with radiotherapy plus ipilimumab. The receptors were sampled from a human donor with non-small cell lung cancer who had stable disease on radiotherapy plus ipilimumab.

This clone came up once. The V gene is TRBV11-2, the J gene TRBJ2-6; D call uncertain. The V gene lost 2 bases and the J gene lost 0 bases, with 5 bases spanning the gap. Germline loops: CDR1 SGHAT, CDR2 FQNNGV. This CDR3 contains 15 residues. The CDR3, as DNA: TGTGCCAGCAGCTTACAGGTCTCTGGGGCCAACGTCCTGACTTTC. Its translation: CASSLQVSGANVLTF.

The V call is TRBV7-9, the J call TRBJ1-2, with 7 bases identical to TRBD1. The CDR3 runs 13 residues. V was clipped by 5 bases and J by 7 bases; unmatched bases: 7. Looked up from germline, CDR1 is SEHNR and CDR2 is FQNEAQ (reference sequence). As DNA, the CDR3 is TGTGCCAGCAGCCTCGACAGGGATTCTGGCTACACCTTC. As protein: CASSLDRDSGYTF.

The chain employs TRBV6-1 and TRBJ2-3; the match to TRBD1 covers 11 bases. The CDR3 is made up of 14 amino acids. Per germline, CDR1 MNHNS and CDR2 SASEGT. The J segment lost 2 bases and the V segment lost 8 bases, leaving 3 bases of the junction unmatched. The CDR3 protein is CASRGQGDTDTQYF. The CDR3 DNA follows: TGTGCCAGCCGGGGACAGGGGGACACAGATACGCAGTATTTT.

This sequence joins TRBV19 and TRBJ2-7; 7 nucleotides agree with TRBD1. V lost 0 bases to trimming and J lost 5 bases; unmatched junction nucleotides: 13. Germline CDR1 and CDR2: LNHDA and SQIVND (reference sequence). The CDR3 is made up of 17 amino acids. Here the CDR3 DNA reads TGTGCCAGTAGTATAGAATCCCACCGCGCAGGGGGAAACGAGCAGTACTTC. This encodes CASSIESHRAGGNEQYF. The full variable domain, with the rest looked up from reference TRBV19 and TRBJ2-7, is DGGITQSPKYLFRKEGQNVTLSCEQNLNHDAMYWYRQDPGQGLRLIYYSQIVNDFQKGDIAEGYSVSREKKESFPLTVTSAQKNPTAFYLCASSIESHRAGGNEQYFGPGTRLTVT.

The chain links TRBV19 to TRBJ1-1; no clear D gene. The CDR3 spans 14 residues. V dropped 8 bases and J dropped 4 bases, with 17 bases sitting between them. The V gene's germline CDR1 is LNHDA and CDR2 SQIVND (reference sequence). CDR3: CASEPGREGTEAFF. DNA of the CDR3: TGTGCCAGTGAGCCGGGGAGGGAAGGCACTGAAGCTTTCTTT. The full variable domain, rest sourced from reference TRBV19 and TRBJ1-1, is DGGITQSPKYLFRKEGQNVTLSCEQNLNHDAMYWYRQDPGQGLRLIYYSQIVNDFQKGDIAEGYSVSREKKESFPLTVTSAQKNPTAFYLCASEPGREGTEAFFGQGTRLTVV.

This sequence joins TRBV11-3 and TRBJ1-2, with D unclear. The length of the CDR3 is 12 residues. V lost 5 bases to trimming and J lost 4 bases, with 8 bases between them. Per the germline V gene, CDR1 is SGHNT and CDR2 is YENEEA. CDR3 sequence: CASSQGLYGYTF. CDR3 in DNA: TGTGCCAGCAGCCAAGGACTCTATGGCTACACCTTC.

This CDR3 reads CASSFSGGITEQFF. In nucleotides, the CDR3 is TGTGCCAGCAGCTTTAGCGGGGGGATCACTGAGCAGTTCTTC. The rearrangement uses TRBV11-3 and TRBJ2-1, with 10 positions matching TRBD2. With 3 bases clipped from V and 9 bases from J, the junction kept 5 bases outside the gene matches. Per germline, CDR1 SGHNT and CDR2 YENEEA. CDR3 length: 14 amino acids.

The chain links TRBV18 to TRBJ1-3, with D perhaps TRBD1 (5 bases). Germline CDR1 reads KGHSH; CDR2 reads LQKENI. Trimming cost V 3 bases and J 4 bases, with 13 bases left between them. The CDR3 totals 15 residues. CDR3 nucleotides: TGTGCCAGCTCACCGGTGCCGGGGGGAGGAAACACCATATATTTT. Protein product: CASSPVPGGGNTIYF. Variable domain in full (rest from reference TRBV18 and TRBJ1-3): NAGVMQNPRHLVRRRGQEARLRCSPMKGHSHVYWYRQLPEEGLKFMVYLQKENIIDESGMPKERFSAEFPKEGPSILRIQQVVRGDSAAYFCASSPVPGGGNTIYFGEGSWLTVV.

The CDR3 coding sequence is TGTGCCAGCAGCTCTAGGGGGTCCACCGGGGAGCTGTTTTTT. Protein sequence: CASSSRGSTGELFF. This chain uses TRBV5-8 with TRBJ2-2; the D gene is possibly TRBD1 (6 bases). The CDR3 covers 14 residues. Germline CDR1 SGHTS, CDR2 YDEGEE. Trimming removed 3 bases from V and 4 bases from J, with 10 bases in between.

The V and J genes are TRBV29-1 and TRBJ1-4; D is unresolved. V lost 6 bases, J lost 7 bases, and 15 bases lay in between. This CDR3 region has 13 residues. In germline, CDR1 is SQVTM, CDR2 ANQGSEA. Here the CDR3 DNA reads TGCAGCGTCGGAGGGCGTCTGGGTGAAAAACTGTTTTTT. It specifies CSVGGRLGEKLFF.

J is TRBJ2-7 and V is TRBV27; TRBD2 matches at 8 bases. The germline V gene encodes CDR1 MNHEY and CDR2 SMNVEV (reference sequence). CDR3 size: 15 residues. J was trimmed by 2 bases and V by 6 bases; bases with no gene match: 9. DNA for the CDR3: TGTGCCAGCAGCTCAAAGCGGGGGTGGACCTACGAGCAGTACTTC. Residues: CASSSKRGWTYEQYF.